A single sample gave rise to the 21 T cell receptor beta chains below, sequenced in a study of blood T cell repertoires in COVID-19. Generated by immunoSEQ multiplex PCR, the TCRdb table keeps only in-frame clones and is missing some. The data show some 47,000 clones, 86% seen once. Sequencing input: peripheral blood. The receptors here all came from a woman at least 80 years old with acute or convalescent COVID-19.

The chain combines TRBV10-3 with TRBJ1-2; tentative D call: TRBD1 (6 bases). The CDR3 covers 14 residues. Per germline, CDR1 ENHRY and CDR2 SYGVKD. Trimming took off 3 bases at V and 7 bases at J, with 15 bases between the two ends. CDR3 DNA sequence: TGTGCCATCAGTGACAAACAGGGCCTGGGTGGCTACACCTTC. Translation: CAISDKQGLGGYTF.

This clone has a handful of counts. The chain couples TRBV30 to TRBJ1-2; D remains ambiguous. CDR1 and CDR2 from the germline V gene are GTSNPN and SVGIG (reference sequence). V gave up 1 base and J gave up 8 bases, with 8 bases separating them. The CDR3 is 11 amino acids. The CDR3, as DNA: TGTGCCTGGAGTGATCTCGGGGGCTACACCTTC. This translates into CAWSDLGGYTF.

The table lists this clone with a few counts. This chain uses TRBV7-9 with TRBJ1-4; 7 bases match TRBD1. The CDR3 spans 14 residues. Losses at the gene ends were 6 bases for V and 8 bases for J; bases not matched to a gene: 9. Germline CDR1 SEHNR, CDR2 FQNEAQ (reference sequence). The CDR3 DNA follows: TGTGCCAGCAGTTATACAGGGGTGAGGGAAAAACTGTTTTTT. Translation gives CASSYTGVREKLFF.

CDR3 sequence: CASSYPGYGYTF. The CDR3 bases are TGTGCCAGCAGTTACCCGGGCTATGGCTACACCTTC. The V gene is TRBV6-2 or TRBV6-3, the J gene TRBJ1-2; D remains unclear. CDR1 and CDR2 (germline): MNHEY, SVGEGT. The CDR3 has 12 residues. Trimming pared 2 bases from V and 4 bases from J, leaving 5 bases between.

This chain connects TRBV19 to TRBJ1-6, with a tentative D call TRBD1 (5 bases). The V end lost 2 bases, the J end lost 7 bases, and 9 bases lay between the germline ends. This CDR3 has 14 residues. Germline V lookup: CDR1 LNHDA, CDR2 SQIVND (reference sequence). The CDR3: CASSITGTNSPLHF. The CDR3, as DNA: TGTGCCAGTAGTATAACAGGAACAAATTCACCCCTCCACTTT.

This clone has more than one count but fewer than ten. The chain links TRBV6-5 to TRBJ1-3; D call uncertain. The V end was cut by 5 bases, the J end by 8 bases, with 19 bases between. The length of the CDR3 is 15 residues. Germline V CDR1 and CDR2: MNHEY, SVGAGI. DNA of the CDR3: TGTGCCAGCAGTCCAAGTAGGGCGGGCGGGTACACCATATATTTT. Protein: CASSPSRAGGYTIYF.

CDR3 bases: TGCAGCGTTCCTGCGGGGCAGGGTGATGGCTACACCTTC. As protein: CSVPAGQGDGYTF. V usage is TRBV29-1 and J usage is TRBJ1-2, with D possibly TRBD1 on 5 matching bases. The CDR3 loop spans 13 amino acids. Germline loops: CDR1 SQVTM, CDR2 ANQGSEA. Deletions cut 5 bases from V and 6 bases from J, with 16 bases between.

V and J are TRBV2 and TRBJ2-3; weak D call: TRBD2 (5 bases). The germline gives CDR1 SNHLY, CDR2 FYNNEI. The CDR3 has 14 amino acids. V lost 7 bases and J 2 bases, leaving 13 bases between the germline ends. The CDR3 DNA follows: TGTGCCAGCAAGGTTGGGAGCTTCACAGATACGCAGTATTTT. Amino acid sequence: CASKVGSFTDTQYF.

V usage is TRBV7-8 and J usage is TRBJ1-1; possible D gene TRBD1, 6 bases. Germline CDR1 reads SGHVS; CDR2 reads FQNEAQ. This CDR3 has 15 amino acids. With 5 bases removed from V and 4 bases from J, the gap between germline ends came to 17 bases. DNA of the CDR3: TGTGCCAGCAGCAATTGGACAGATTCGGGCACTGAAGCTTTCTTT. It translates to CASSNWTDSGTEAFF.

The chain joins TRBV5-1 to TRBJ1-2; D unclear. CDR1 is SGHRS and CDR2 is YFSETQ in the germline V gene. CDR3 size: 15 residues. The V and J ends lost 0 bases and 0 bases respectively, with 9 bases between them. The CDR3 nucleotides are TGCGCCAGCAGCTTGGAGCAGGATTCTAACTATGGCTACACCTTC. Encoded protein: CASSLEQDSNYGYTF.

CDR3 region: CASRRVWQGARTEAFF. The CDR3 DNA is TGTGCCAGTAGGCGGGTTTGGCAGGGGGCGCGCACTGAAGCTTTCTTT. This chain uses TRBV19 with TRBJ1-1; 8 nucleotides line up with TRBD1. The CDR3 spans 16 residues. Trimming took 6 bases from V and 4 from J; bases not matched to a gene: 13. CDR1 is LNHDA, CDR2 SQIVND, per germline (reference sequence).

The chain is built from TRBV6-1 and TRBJ1-6; 9 positions agree with TRBD1. The CDR3 totals 15 residues. V was clipped by 2 bases and J by 9 bases; unmatched bases: 5. Germline CDR1 MNHNS, CDR2 SASEGT. DNA of the CDR3: TGTGCCAGCAGTGAACGGGGACAGGGCAGTTCACCCCTCCACTTT. Its translation: CASSERGQGSSPLHF.

The CDR3: CASSPEGRGNTDTQYF. CDR3 nucleotide sequence: TGTGCCAGCAGCCCAGAGGGCAGGGGAAACACAGATACGCAGTATTTT. The chain combines TRBV3-1 (or the pseudogene TRBV3-2) with TRBJ2-3; maybe TRBD1 (6 bases). V lost 4 bases, J lost 2 bases, and 16 bases lay in between. CDR3 length equals 16 residues. Germline CDR1 is LGHDT and CDR2 is YNNKEL (reference sequence).

CDR3: CASSPSGGAEDTQYF. CDR3 nucleotides: TGTGCCAGCAGTCCTAGCGGGGGGGCTGAAGATACGCAGTATTTT. The chain is built from TRBV6-5 and TRBJ2-3, with 12 positions matching TRBD2. The V gene's germline CDR1 is MNHEY and CDR2 SVGAGI. V dropped 5 bases and J dropped 5; count of bases not matched to a gene: 5. This CDR3 contains 15 residues.

The gene calls are TRBV6-5 and TRBJ1-1; D remains ambiguous. From germline, CDR1 is MNHEY and CDR2 SVGAGI. Between the trimmed V and J ends, which lost 7 bases and 1 base, there was a span of 16 bases. This CDR3 has 15 residues. CDR3 bases: TGTGCCAGCACCCAATCAAGAAGAGCGAACACTGAAGCTTTCTTT. It is translated as CASTQSRRANTEAFF.

This clone has only one observation. The chain combines TRBV27 with TRBJ1-2; D gene ambiguous. There are 14 residues in the CDR3. Germline V gives CDR1 MNHEY, CDR2 SMNVEV (reference sequence). V gave up 5 bases and J gave up 5 bases, with 15 bases separating them. CDR3 in amino acids: CASSPSNARYGYTF. CDR3 DNA sequence: TGTGCCAGCAGTCCATCCAACGCTCGGTATGGCTACACCTTC.

This chain joins TRBV6-2 or TRBV6-3 and TRBJ2-4; 7 nucleotides match TRBD1. CDR1 and CDR2 (germline): MNHEY, SVGEGT. V gave up 6 bases and J gave up 2 bases; unmatched junction bases: 4. The CDR3 contains 14 residues. The CDR3 sequence: CASSKTGSKNIQYF. In DNA, the CDR3 is TGTGCCAGCAGCAAGACAGGGTCCAAAAACATTCAGTACTTC.

This rearrangement joins TRBV10-3 to TRBJ2-2; D perhaps matches TRBD1 (5 bases). The germline CDR1 and CDR2 sequences are ENHRY and SYGVKD. Trimming stripped 7 bases from V and 1 base from J, with 13 bases between. The CDR3 is 15 amino acids. The CDR3 here is CAITPSGMNTGELFF. The CDR3 region has the DNA TGTGCCATCACCCCGTCAGGGATGAACACCGGGGAGCTGTTTTTT.

This chain uses TRBV15 with TRBJ1-1; D call uncertain. Trimming stripped 5 bases from V and 4 bases from J, with 8 bases between. Germline V gives CDR1 LNHNV, CDR2 YYDKDF (reference sequence). CDR3 length: 12 amino acids. CDR3 nucleotide sequence: TGTGCCACCAGCCGGGGAGGCACTGAAGCTTTCTTT. Translating it yields CATSRGGTEAFF.

This clone showed up just once. The chain uses TRBV6-5 and TRBJ1-5, with 9 bases matching TRBD1. CDR1 is MNHEY and CDR2 is SVGAGI in the germline V gene. V gave up 6 bases and J gave up 3 bases; unmatched junction bases: 6. The CDR3 is 15 residues long. In nucleotides, the CDR3 is TGTGCCAGCAGGAGCCGGGACAGGGCCAATCAGCCCCAGCATTTT. Its translation is CASRSRDRANQPQHF.

This sequence joins TRBV4-1 and TRBJ2-5, with 11 bases fitting TRBD2. The CDR3 contains 17 residues. V shed 0 bases and J 9 bases; nucleotides not matched to a gene: 12. CDR1 is MGHRA, CDR2 YSYEKL, per germline. The CDR3 spells CASSQDEASGGYQAQYF. The CDR3, as DNA: TGCGCCAGCAGCCAAGACGAGGCTAGCGGGGGGTATCAGGCCCAGTACTTC.